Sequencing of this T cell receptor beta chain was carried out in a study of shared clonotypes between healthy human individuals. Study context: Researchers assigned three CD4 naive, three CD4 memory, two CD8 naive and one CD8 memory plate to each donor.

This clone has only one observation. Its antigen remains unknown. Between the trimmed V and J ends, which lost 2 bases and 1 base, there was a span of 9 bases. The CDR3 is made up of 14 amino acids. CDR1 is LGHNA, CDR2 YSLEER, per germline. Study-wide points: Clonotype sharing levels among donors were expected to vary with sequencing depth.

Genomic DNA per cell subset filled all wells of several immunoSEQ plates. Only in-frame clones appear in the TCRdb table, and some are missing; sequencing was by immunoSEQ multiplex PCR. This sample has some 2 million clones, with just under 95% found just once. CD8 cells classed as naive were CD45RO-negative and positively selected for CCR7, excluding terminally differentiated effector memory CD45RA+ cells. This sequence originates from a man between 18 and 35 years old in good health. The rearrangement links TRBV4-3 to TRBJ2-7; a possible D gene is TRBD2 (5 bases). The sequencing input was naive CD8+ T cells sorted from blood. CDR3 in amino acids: CASSQWTGSYEQYF. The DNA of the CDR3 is TGCGCCAGCAGCCAATGGACGGGATCCTACGAGCAGTACTTC.